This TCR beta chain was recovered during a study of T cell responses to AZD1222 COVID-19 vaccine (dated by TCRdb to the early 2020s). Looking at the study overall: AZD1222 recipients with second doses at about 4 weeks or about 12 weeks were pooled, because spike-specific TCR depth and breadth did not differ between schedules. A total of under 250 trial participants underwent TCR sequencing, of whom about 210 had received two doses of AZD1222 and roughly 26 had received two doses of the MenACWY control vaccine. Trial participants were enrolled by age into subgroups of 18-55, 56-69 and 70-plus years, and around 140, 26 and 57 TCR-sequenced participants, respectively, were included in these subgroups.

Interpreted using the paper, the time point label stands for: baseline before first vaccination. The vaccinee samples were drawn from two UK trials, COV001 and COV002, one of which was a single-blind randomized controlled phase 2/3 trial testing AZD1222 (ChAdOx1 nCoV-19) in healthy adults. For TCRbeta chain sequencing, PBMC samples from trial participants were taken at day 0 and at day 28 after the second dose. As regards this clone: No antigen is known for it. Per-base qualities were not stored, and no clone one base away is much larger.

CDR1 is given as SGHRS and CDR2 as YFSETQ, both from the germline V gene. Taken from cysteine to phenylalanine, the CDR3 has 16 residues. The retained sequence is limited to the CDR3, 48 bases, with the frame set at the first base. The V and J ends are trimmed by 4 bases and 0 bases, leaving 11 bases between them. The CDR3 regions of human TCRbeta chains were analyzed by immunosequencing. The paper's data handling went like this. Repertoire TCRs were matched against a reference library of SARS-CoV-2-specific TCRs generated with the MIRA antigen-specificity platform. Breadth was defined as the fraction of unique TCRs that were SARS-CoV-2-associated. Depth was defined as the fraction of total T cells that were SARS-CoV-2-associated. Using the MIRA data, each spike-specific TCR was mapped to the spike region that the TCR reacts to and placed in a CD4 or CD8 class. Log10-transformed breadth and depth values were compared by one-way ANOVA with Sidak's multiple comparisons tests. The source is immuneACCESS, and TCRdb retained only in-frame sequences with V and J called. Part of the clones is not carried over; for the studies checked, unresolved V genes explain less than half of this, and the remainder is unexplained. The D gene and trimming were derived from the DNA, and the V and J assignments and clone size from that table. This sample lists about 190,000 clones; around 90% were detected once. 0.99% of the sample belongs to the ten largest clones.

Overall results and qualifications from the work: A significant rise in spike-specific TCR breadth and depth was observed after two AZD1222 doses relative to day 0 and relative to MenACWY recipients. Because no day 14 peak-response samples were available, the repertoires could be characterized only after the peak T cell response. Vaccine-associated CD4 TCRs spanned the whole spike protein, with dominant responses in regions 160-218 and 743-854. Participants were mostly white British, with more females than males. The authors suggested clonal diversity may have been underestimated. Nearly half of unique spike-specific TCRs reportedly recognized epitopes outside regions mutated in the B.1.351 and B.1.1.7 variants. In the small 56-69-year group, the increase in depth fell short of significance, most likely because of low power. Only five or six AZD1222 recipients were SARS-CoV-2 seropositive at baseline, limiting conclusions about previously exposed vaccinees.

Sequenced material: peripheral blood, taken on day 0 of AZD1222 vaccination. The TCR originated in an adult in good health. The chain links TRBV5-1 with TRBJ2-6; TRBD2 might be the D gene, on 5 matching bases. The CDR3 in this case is CASSVSGSSGANVLTF. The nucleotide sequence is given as TGCGCCAGCAGCGTTTCGGGGTCCTCTGGGGCCAACGTCCTGACTTTC.